Listed below are T cell receptor beta chains from one sample, sequenced in a study of read filtering for tumor transcriptome and immune sequencing. TCRdb fed the reads into MiXCR, producing one record per CDR3 protein. The sample shows fewer than 45,000 distinct CDR3 sequences, roughly an eighth of them seen only once. The sequencing input was a population of CD138-negative cells sorted from bone marrow. All receptors come from a donor aged 40 or over with multiple myeloma. Both conserved end residues are trimmed from each CDR3. The size entry gives once, few, many, or a class for an expanded clone.

j_call clone_size v_call cdr3_aa
TRBJ2-3 many TRBV24-1 ATTPAGTDTQY
TRBJ2-2 few TRBV30 DWGQGTGELF
TRBJ2-3 many TRBV28 ASSDTGLAGERRTDTQY
TRBJ2-3 many TRBV28 ASSYRGSTDTQY
TRBJ2-7 many TRBV4-1 ASSQARTYEQY
TRBJ2-3 many TRBV5-1 ASSFEQAGVSTQY
TRBJ2-3 many TRBV29-1 AGTGTLRGY
TRBJ1-2 few TRBV9 ASSVGDRGLEFGYT
TRBJ2-1 medium-sized TRBV2 ASSQESRNEQF
TRBJ2-7 many TRBV20-1 SAKRTSGIPYEQY
TRBJ2-1 many TRBV20-1 SAAPPGLGRNEQF
TRBJ2-2 many TRBV20-1 SAVPKKDGELF
TRBJ2-7 many TRBV28 ASSYVGEQY